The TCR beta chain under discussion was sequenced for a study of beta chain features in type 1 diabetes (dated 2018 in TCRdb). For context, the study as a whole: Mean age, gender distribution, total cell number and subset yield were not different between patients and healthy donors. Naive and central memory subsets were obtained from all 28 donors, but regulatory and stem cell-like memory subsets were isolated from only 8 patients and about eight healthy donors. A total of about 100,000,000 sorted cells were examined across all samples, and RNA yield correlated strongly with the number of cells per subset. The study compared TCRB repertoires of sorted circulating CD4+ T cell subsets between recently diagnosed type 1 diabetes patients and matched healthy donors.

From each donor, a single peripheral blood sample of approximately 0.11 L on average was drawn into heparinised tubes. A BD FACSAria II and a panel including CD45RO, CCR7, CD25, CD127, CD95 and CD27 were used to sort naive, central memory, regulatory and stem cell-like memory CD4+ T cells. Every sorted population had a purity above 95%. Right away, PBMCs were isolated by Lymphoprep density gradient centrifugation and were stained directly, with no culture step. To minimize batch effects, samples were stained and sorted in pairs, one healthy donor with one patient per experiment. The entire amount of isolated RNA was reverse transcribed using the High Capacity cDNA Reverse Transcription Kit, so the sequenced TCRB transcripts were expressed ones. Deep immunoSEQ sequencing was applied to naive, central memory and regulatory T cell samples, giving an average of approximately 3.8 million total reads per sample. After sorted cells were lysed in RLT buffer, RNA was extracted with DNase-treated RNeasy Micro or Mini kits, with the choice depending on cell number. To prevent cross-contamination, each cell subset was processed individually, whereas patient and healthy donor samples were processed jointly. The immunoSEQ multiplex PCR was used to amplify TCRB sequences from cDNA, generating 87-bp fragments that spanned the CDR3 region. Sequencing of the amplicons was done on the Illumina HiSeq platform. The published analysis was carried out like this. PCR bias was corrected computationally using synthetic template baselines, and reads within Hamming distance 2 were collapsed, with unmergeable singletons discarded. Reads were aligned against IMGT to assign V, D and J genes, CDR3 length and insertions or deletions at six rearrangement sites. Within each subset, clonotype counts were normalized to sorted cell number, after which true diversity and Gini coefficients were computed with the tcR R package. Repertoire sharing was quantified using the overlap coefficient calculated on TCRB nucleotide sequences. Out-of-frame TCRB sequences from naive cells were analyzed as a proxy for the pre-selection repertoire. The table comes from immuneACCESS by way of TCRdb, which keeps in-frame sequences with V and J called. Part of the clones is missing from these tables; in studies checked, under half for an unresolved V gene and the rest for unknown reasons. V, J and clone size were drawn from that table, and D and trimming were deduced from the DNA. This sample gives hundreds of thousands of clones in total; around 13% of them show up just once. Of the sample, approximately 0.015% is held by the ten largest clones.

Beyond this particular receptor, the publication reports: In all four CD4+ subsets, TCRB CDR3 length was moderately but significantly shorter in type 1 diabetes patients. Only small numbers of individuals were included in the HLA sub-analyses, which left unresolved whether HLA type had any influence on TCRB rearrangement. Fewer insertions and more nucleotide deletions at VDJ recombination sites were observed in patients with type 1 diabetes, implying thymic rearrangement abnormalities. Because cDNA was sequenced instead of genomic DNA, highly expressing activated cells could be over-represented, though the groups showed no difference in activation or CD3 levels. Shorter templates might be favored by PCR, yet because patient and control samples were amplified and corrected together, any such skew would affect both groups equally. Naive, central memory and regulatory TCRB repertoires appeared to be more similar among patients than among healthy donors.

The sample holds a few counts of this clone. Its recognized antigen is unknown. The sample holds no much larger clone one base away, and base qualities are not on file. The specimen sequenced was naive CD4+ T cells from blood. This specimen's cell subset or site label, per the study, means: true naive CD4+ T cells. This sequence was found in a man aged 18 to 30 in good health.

The sequenced DNA is TGTGCCTGGCGAACAGGGTCAGAGACCCAGTACTTC. It specifies CAWRTGSETQYF. The chain uses TRBV30 and TRBJ2-5; the D gene is perhaps TRBD1, on 6 matching bases. V gives up 5 bases and J gives up 4 bases, and the segment between their germline ends measures 11 bases. CDR1 and CDR2 are drawn from the germline V gene (reference sequence): GTSNPN, SVGIG. The cysteine opens and the phenylalanine closes a CDR3 of 12 amino acids. CDR3 DNA only is kept here, 36 bases in frame from base 1.